These 6 T cell receptor beta chains were sequenced from one sample in a study of response to subunit inactivated influenza vaccine. TCRdb independently ran MiXCR on the RT-PCR reads; one entry per CDR3 protein. The sample lists hundreds of thousands of distinct CDR3 sequences, around 15% occurring once. The sample was PBMCs from blood, taken less than 15 days before vaccination. These receptors all stem from a man between 50 and 59 years old who received an inactivated influenza vaccine.

This clonotype has only a few counts. The chain carries TRBV6-1 and TRBJ1-1; D not resolved. Germline V lookup: CDR1 MNHNS, CDR2 SASEGT. The CDR3 extends over 14 amino acids. With 2 bases removed from V and 6 bases from J, the gap between germline ends came to 13 bases. The CDR3 DNA sequence: TGTGCCAGCAGTGAATGGCTCGCTGGGGCTGAAGCTTTCTTT. This translates into CASSEWLAGAEAFF.

The chain has TRBV5-1 and TRBJ2-7, with D possibly TRBD1 on 6 matching bases. V lost 0 bases, J lost 5 bases, and 12 bases lay in between. Germline CDR1 reads SGHRS; CDR2 reads YFSETQ. The CDR3 loop spans 14 amino acids. The DNA for the CDR3 is TGCGCCAGCAGCTTGGCCTACAGGGTGGACGAGCAGTACTTC. It encodes CASSLAYRVDEQYF.

In its sample, this clonotype was seen a few times. This chain joins TRBV5-1 and TRBJ1-1, with TRBD1 matching over 12 bases. V shed 4 bases, J shed 1 base, and the junction held 11 bases outside the gene matches. The CDR3 totals 18 residues. In germline, CDR1 is SGHRS, CDR2 YFSETQ. The CDR3 sequence is CASSLWGDRGPRNTEAFF. In nucleotides, the CDR3 is TGCGCCAGCAGCCTGTGGGGGGACAGGGGGCCGCGGAACACTGAAGCTTTCTTT. The full variable domain, its missing parts supplied by reference TRBV5-1 and TRBJ1-1, is KAGVTQTPRYLIKTRGQQVTLSCSPISGHRSVSWYQQTPGQGLQFLFEYFSETQRNKGNFPGRFSGRQFSNSRSEMNVSTLELGDSALYLCASSLWGDRGPRNTEAFFGQGTRLTVV.

This clonotype has only a few counts. The CDR3 region is CASSYYYYDTNTEAFF. The CDR3 DNA is TGTGCCAGCAGTTACTATTACTACGACACGAACACTGAAGCTTTCTTT. This chain uses TRBV6-2 or TRBV6-3 with TRBJ1-1, with D hard to call. The CDR3 loop spans 16 amino acids. CDR1 is MNHEY, CDR2 SVGEGT, per germline. Deletions cut 1 base from V and 1 base from J, with 13 bases between.

This rearrangement joins TRBV7-6 to TRBJ2-2; the match to TRBD2 covers 13 bases. V was pared by 5 bases and J by 4 bases, with 16 bases of the junction left unmatched. Germline V gene sequence: CDR1 SGHVS, CDR2 FNYEAQ. CDR3 length equals 20 residues. Here the CDR3 reads CASSLGVRLAGGRGTGELFF. CDR3 coding DNA: TGTGCCAGCAGCCTTGGGGTGAGACTAGCGGGAGGCCGAGGCACCGGGGAGCTGTTTTTT.

The chain combines TRBV20-1 with TRBJ2-5; TRBD1 matches at 8 bases. V was pared by 6 bases and J by 0 bases, with 15 bases of the junction left unmatched. CDR1 and CDR2 (germline): DFQATT, SNEGSKA (reference sequence). The CDR3 has 17 residues. The CDR3 DNA is TGCAGTGCCATTAGTGATGGGGGACAGGCTAACCAAGAGACCCAGTACTTC. This sequence encodes CSAISDGGQANQETQYF.